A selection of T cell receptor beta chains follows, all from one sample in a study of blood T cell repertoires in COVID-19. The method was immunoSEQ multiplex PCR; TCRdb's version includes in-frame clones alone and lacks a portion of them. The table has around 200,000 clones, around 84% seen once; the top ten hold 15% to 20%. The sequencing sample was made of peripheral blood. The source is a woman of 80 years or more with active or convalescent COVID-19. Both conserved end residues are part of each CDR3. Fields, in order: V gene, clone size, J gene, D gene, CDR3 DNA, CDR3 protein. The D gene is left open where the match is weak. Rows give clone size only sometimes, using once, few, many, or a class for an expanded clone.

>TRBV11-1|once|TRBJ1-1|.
TGTGCCAGCAGCTCCCGGGGGGCCCGGGCTTTCTTT
CASSSRGARAFF
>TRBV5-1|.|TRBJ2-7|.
TGCGCCAGCAGCCCCTTCGGCGGGGAAGTGGGTTACGAGCAGTACTTC
CASSPFGGEVGYEQYF
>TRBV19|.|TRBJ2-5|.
TGTGCCAGTAGTAAACCTTCCTCACCCGGGAGCCGGGAGACCCAGTACTTC
CASSKPSSPGSRETQYF
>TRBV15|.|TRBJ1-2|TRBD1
TGTGCCACCAGCAGAGACCTACCGGGACAGGGGGCGTATGGCTACACCTTC
CATSRDLPGQGAYGYTF
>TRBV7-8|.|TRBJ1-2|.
TGTGCCAGCAGCTTAGCGCGGGCCGTGGATGGCTACACCTTC
CASSLARAVDGYTF
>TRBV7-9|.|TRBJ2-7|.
TGTGCCAGCAGCTCCCAGACAGCTTCCTACGAGCAGTACTTC
CASSSQTASYEQYF
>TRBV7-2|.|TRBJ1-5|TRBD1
TGTGCCAGCAGCGGCCAGGGACAGGGGAATCAGCCCCAGCATTTT
CASSGQGQGNQPQHF
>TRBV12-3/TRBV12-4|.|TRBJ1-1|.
TGTGCCAGCATACGAACAGGCCCCACTGAAGCTTTCTTT
CASIRTGPTEAFF
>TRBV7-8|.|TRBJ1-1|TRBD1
TGTGCCAGCAGCAGGTCCCGGGACAGGTTTGAAGCTTTCTTT
CASSRSRDRFEAFF
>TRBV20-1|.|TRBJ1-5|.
TGCAGTGCTAGTAGGGCAGACGGACTCAATCAGCCCCAGCATTTT
CSASRADGLNQPQHF
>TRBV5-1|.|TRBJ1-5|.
TGCGCCAGCAGCTTATTCTCAGGGTGGCAGCCCCAGCATTTT
CASSLFSGWQPQHF
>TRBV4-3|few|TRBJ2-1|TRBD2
TGCGCCAGCAGCCGGGGACTAGCGGAAGAGCAGTTCTTC
CASSRGLAEEQFF
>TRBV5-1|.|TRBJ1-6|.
TGCGCCAGCAGCGGTATGGGCCAGGATTCACCCCTCCACTTT
CASSGMGQDSPLHF
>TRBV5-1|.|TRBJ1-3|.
TGCGCCAGCAGCTTGGACTCGGTTGCAGGGCGACTCTCTGGAAACACCATATATTTT
CASSLDSVAGRLSGNTIYF
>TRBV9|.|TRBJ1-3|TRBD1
TGTGCCAGCAGCTCCCGCCCGGGACAGGGTCCGGCCATATATTTT
CASSSRPGQGPAIYF
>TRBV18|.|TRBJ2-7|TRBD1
TGTGCCAGCTTGAAGGACAGGCCTCCCTACGAGCAGTACTTC
CASLKDRPPYEQYF
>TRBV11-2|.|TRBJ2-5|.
TGTGCCAGCAGCTTAGCCCTTGAAGAGACCCAGTACTTC
CASSLALEETQYF
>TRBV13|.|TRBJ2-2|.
TGTGCCAGCAGCTTACGGCGGTCTAACACCGGGGAGCTGTTTTTT
CASSLRRSNTGELFF
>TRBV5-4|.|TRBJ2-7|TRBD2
TGTGCCAGCAGCCTGGGAGGGAGGGTCTCCTACGAGCAGTACTTC
CASSLGGRVSYEQYF
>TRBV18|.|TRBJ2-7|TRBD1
TGTGCCAGCTCACCCGTCCAGGACAGGACCTACGAGCAGTACTTC
CASSPVQDRTYEQYF
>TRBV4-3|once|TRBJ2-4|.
TGCGCCAGCAGCCAAGAATCGGGTTTTACGGACATTCAGTACTTC
CASSQESGFTDIQYF
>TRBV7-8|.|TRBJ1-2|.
TGTGCCAGCAGCTTAGAGATACAGAATGCTGGCTACACCTTC
CASSLEIQNAGYTF
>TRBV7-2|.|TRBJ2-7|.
TGTGCCAGCAGCTTAGGAAGAGGATCCTACGAGCAGTACTTC
CASSLGRGSYEQYF
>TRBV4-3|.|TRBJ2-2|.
TGCGCCAGCAGTGGAGGGACGGGTTTGGCCGGGGAGCTGTTTTTT
CASSGGTGLAGELFF
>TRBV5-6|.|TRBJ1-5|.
TGTGCCAGCAGCTTAGCGGGGAGGCCCAATCAGCCCCAGCATTTT
CASSLAGRPNQPQHF
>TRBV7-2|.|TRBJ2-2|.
TGTGCCAGCATCTTCGGGAACACCGGGGAGCTGTTTTTT
CASIFGNTGELFF
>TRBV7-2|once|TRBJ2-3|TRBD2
TGTGCCAGCAGGCTCAGAGGACTAGCCGCCGTGGATACGCAGTATTTT
CASRLRGLAAVDTQYF
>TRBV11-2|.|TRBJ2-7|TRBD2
TGTGCCAGCACTTTAGCGGGGGGGCAAGTCGAGCAGTACTTC
CASTLAGGQVEQYF
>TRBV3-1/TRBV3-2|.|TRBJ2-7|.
TGTGCCAGCAGCCAATCAAGGACAGCCGAGCAGTACTTC
CASSQSRTAEQYF
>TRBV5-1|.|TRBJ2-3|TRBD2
TGCGCCAGCAGCTCCGGGGGACTAGAAGGTTTAGATACGCAGTATTTT
CASSSGGLEGLDTQYF
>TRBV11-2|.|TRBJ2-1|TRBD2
TGTGCCAGCAGCTTAGTAGCGGGAGGGGAAGGTGAGCAGTTCTTC
CASSLVAGGEGEQFF
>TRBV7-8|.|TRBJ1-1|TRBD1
TGTGCCAGCAGCCCCGTACAGGGGAGAGGCACTGAAGCTTTCTTT
CASSPVQGRGTEAFF
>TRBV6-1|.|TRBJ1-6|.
TGTGCCAGCAGTGAAGCCGGACAGATCGCCTATAATTCACCCCTCCACTTT
CASSEAGQIAYNSPLHF
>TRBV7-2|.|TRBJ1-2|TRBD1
TGTGCCAGAGACGATGGACAGGGAGCAGGCTACACCTTC
CARDDGQGAGYTF
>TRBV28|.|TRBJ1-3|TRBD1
TGTGCCAGCAACCCAACCGGGACAGGGGTTTCCACCATATATTTT
CASNPTGTGVSTIYF
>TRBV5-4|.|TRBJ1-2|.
TGTGCCAGCAGCTTGGAGCGGGTTGGTGGCTACACCTTC
CASSLERVGGYTF
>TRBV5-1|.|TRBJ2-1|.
TGCGCCAGCAGGGTCTTAGTCTACAATGAGCAGTTCTTC
CASRVLVYNEQFF
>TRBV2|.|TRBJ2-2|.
TGTGCCAGCAACCCCACAGTCTCGACCGGGGAGCTGTTTTTT
CASNPTVSTGELFF
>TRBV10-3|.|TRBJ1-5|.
TGTGCCACCACCGCGTCCCCAAATCAGCCCCAGCATTTT
CATTASPNQPQHF
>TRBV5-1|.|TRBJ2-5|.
TGCGCCAGCAGCTTTTTGATGGCACAGGGAGAGACCCAGTACTTC
CASSFLMAQGETQYF
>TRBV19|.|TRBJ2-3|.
TGTGCCAGTAGTATTTCTACTAGCACAGATACGCAGTATTTT
CASSISTSTDTQYF
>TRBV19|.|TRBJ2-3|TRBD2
TGTGCCAGTAGTATTAATAGCGGGAGGAGAGATACGCAGTATTTT
CASSINSGRRDTQYF
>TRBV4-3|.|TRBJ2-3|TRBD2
TGCGCCAGCAGCCAAGGTCAGGGAGGGGATACGCAGTATTTT
CASSQGQGGDTQYF
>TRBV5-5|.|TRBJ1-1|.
TGTGCCAGCAGCTTAGGGCGGGGTTCTGAAGCTTTCTTT
CASSLGRGSEAFF
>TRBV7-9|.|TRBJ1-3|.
TGTGCCAGCAGCTTAGTTGGCAGTGGAAACACCATATATTTT
CASSLVGSGNTIYF
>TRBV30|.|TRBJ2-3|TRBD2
TGTGCCTGGAGTACAAGGTTAGGGCGGGGGGGAAGCACAGATACGCAGTATTTT
CAWSTRLGRGGSTDTQYF
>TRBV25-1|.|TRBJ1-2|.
TGTGCCAGCAGTGATATCGAGGTCCTCGGCTACACCTTC
CASSDIEVLGYTF
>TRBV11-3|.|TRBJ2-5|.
TGTGCCAGCAGCTTAACTGTGGACAGCGTAACCCAGTACTTC
CASSLTVDSVTQYF
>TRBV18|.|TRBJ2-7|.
TGTGCCAGCTCACCGCTGGGGGGGCCCTCCTACGAGCAGTACTTC
CASSPLGGPSYEQYF
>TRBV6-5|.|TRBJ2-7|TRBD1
TGTGCCAGCGAGAGGACAGGGGGCGCCGAGCAGTACTTC
CASERTGGAEQYF
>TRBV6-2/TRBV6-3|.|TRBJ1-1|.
TGTGCCAGCAGTCTCCGGGGGGCGGACACTGAAGCTTTCTTT
CASSLRGADTEAFF
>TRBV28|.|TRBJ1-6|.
TGTGCCAGCAGTTCCTTTAGTTATAATTCACCCCTCCACTTT
CASSSFSYNSPLHF
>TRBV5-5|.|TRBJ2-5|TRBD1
TGTGCCAGCAGCTCGGACAGGGACCAAGAGACCCAGTACTTC
CASSSDRDQETQYF
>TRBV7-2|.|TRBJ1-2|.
TGTGCCAGCAGCTTAGCGCGAAGGGAGGGGGTCTATGGCTACACCTTC
CASSLARREGVYGYTF
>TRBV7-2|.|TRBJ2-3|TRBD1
TGTGCCAGCAGCCCCCTAGGGACAGAAATACGCACAGATACGCAGTATTTT
CASSPLGTEIRTDTQYF